The clone carrying this T cell receptor (beta chain) was observed once. Its antigen is unknown. The CDR3 runs 14 residues. Looked up from germline, CDR1 is MDHEN and CDR2 is SYDVKM. V was pared by 8 bases and J by 2 bases, with 13 bases between. This sample was taken from a study of cytomegalovirus exposure and HLA in healthy donors. The study, taken as a whole, reports: One cluster of highly shared sequence variants probably arose as a sequencing artifact.

60 Vbeta and 13 Jbeta primers were used in PCR. Original processing methods: Approximately 12 million of about 88 million unique TCR beta chains were shared, per a later count. Clones were read by immunoSEQ multiplex PCR, and TCRdb kept only the in-frame ones, dropping some. V and J calls and clone size are as listed in that table; D and trimming were resolved from the DNA. The table has fewer than 150,000 clones, roughly three quarters seen once. This chain uses TRBV28 with TRBJ2-4; a possible D gene is TRBD2 (6 bases). Sequencing input: PBMCs. The TCR originated in a woman aged 45-60 years in good health and CMV-seronegative. The DNA of the CDR3 is TGTGCCAGCGGAGGGCAACTTCCCAAAAACATTCAGTACTTC. Its protein is CASGGQLPKNIQYF.